Many counts were recorded for the clone carrying this TCR beta chain. The target antigen is unknown. Study-level points and caveats: Tumor-infiltrating Treg TCR alpha and beta sequences overlapped most with tumor naive CD4+ T cells, then blood naive. The larger-cohort validation was restricted to a single TCR beta V-J rearrangement rather than whole repertoires.

V lost 2 bases, J lost 4 bases, and 11 bases stayed unmatched. This CDR3 contains 17 residues. CDR1 is LGHNA and CDR2 is YSLEER in the germline V gene. Semi-nested PCR with Nested Universal Primer A followed constant-region reverse priming of full-length variable regions. TCRdb re-called the 5' RACE reads through MiXCR, storing one row per CDR3 protein. This repertoire shows about 64,000 distinct CDR3 sequences, 20% to 25% found once; its top ten account for 2.9%. This TCR was sampled from a female donor with breast cancer. The chain links TRBV4-3 to TRBJ2-3, with TRBD2 identical over 8 bases. Sequencing used memory CD4+ T cells sorted from a lymph node. Subset specified: memory CD4+ T cells, CD4+CD45RO+CD25-. In nucleotides, the CDR3 is TGCGCCAGCAGCCAATTACCAGCGGGAGAGGAAGCAGATACGCAGTATTTT. It translates to CASSQLPAGEEADTQYF.